The rows below give T cell receptor beta chains drawn from one sample of a study of Ad26.COV2.S vaccination and SARS-CoV-2 variants. Profiling relied on immunoSEQ multiplex PCR, and the TCRdb table lists in-frame clones only, not all of them. The sample includes some 370,000 clones, roughly 85% seen only once; the top ten take almost 7.5%. The sequencing here drew on peripheral blood, taken in a trial of Ad26.COV2.S vaccine versus placebo. These receptors originate from a person between 18 and 59 years old who received the Ad26.COV2.S COVID-19 vaccine or a placebo. Each CDR3 is given with its conserved first and last residue. Each record gives: V gene, D gene, J gene, clone size, CDR3 DNA, CDR3 protein. The D gene is left open where the match is weak. Some rows have no size entry. The others give once, few or many, or a class for an expanded clone.

v_call: TRBV7-2; d_call: -; j_call: TRBJ1-5; clone_size: -; cdr3_nt: TGTGCCAGCAGCCCCCAGAGGGGTTTGCCCCAGCATTTT; cdr3_aa: CASSPQRGLPQHF
v_call: TRBV5-1; d_call: -; j_call: TRBJ2-7; clone_size: -; cdr3_nt: TGCGCCAGCAGCTTGGCCAGACACTACGAGCAGTACTTC; cdr3_aa: CASSLARHYEQYF
v_call: TRBV6-5; d_call: TRBD2; j_call: TRBJ2-5; clone_size: -; cdr3_nt: TGTGCCAGCAACCAGGGGCGGGAGGGGACCCAGTACTTC; cdr3_aa: CASNQGREGTQYF
v_call: TRBV6-5; d_call: -; j_call: TRBJ1-1; clone_size: -; cdr3_nt: TGTGCCAGCAGTTACGTCATGGGGGGGCGCGGGACTGAAGCTTTCTTT; cdr3_aa: CASSYVMGGRGTEAFF
v_call: TRBV5-6; d_call: TRBD2; j_call: TRBJ2-5; clone_size: -; cdr3_nt: TGTGCCAGCAGCACCACTAGCGGGGTACAAGAGACCCAGTACTTC; cdr3_aa: CASSTTSGVQETQYF
v_call: TRBV7-3; d_call: -; j_call: TRBJ1-1; clone_size: -; cdr3_nt: TGTGCCAGCAGCACTACAGGGATCCAGGGCGCTGAAGCTTTCTTT; cdr3_aa: CASSTTGIQGAEAFF
v_call: TRBV19; d_call: -; j_call: TRBJ1-6; clone_size: -; cdr3_nt: TGTGCCAGTAGTAATGCCCGCAGGGGTCGGAATTCACCCCTCCACTTT; cdr3_aa: CASSNARRGRNSPLHF
v_call: TRBV6-5; d_call: -; j_call: TRBJ2-1; clone_size: once; cdr3_nt: TGTGCCAGCAGTTATAGTTTGGGGAGGCTTAACAATGAGCAGTTCTTC; cdr3_aa: CASSYSLGRLNNEQFF
v_call: TRBV29-1; d_call: -; j_call: TRBJ1-2; clone_size: -; cdr3_nt: TGCAGCGTTGTAGGGGGAAATGGCTACACCTTC; cdr3_aa: CSVVGGNGYTF
v_call: TRBV2; d_call: -; j_call: TRBJ2-7; clone_size: once; cdr3_nt: TGTGCCAGCAGTTGGACACCGTACGAGCAGTACTTC; cdr3_aa: CASSWTPYEQYF
v_call: TRBV9; d_call: TRBD1; j_call: TRBJ2-2; clone_size: -; cdr3_nt: TGTGCCAGCAGCATAAAGGGGGACAGGGGGAAAGAAAACGGGGAGCTGTTTTTT; cdr3_aa: CASSIKGDRGKENGELFF
v_call: TRBV10-3; d_call: -; j_call: TRBJ1-1; clone_size: -; cdr3_nt: TGTGCCATCAGTGAACATTCGCAAAGCACTGAAGCTTTCTTT; cdr3_aa: CAISEHSQSTEAFF
v_call: TRBV4-3; d_call: -; j_call: TRBJ2-2; clone_size: -; cdr3_nt: TGCGCCAGCAGCCTTCTCAGGGGCTCCGGGGAGCTGTTTTTT; cdr3_aa: CASSLLRGSGELFF
v_call: TRBV11-2; d_call: TRBD2; j_call: TRBJ2-7; clone_size: few; cdr3_nt: TGTGCCAGCAGCTCCTCTAGCGGGAGGATCCCCTACGAGCAGTACTTC; cdr3_aa: CASSSSSGRIPYEQYF
v_call: TRBV5-1; d_call: -; j_call: TRBJ2-1; clone_size: -; cdr3_nt: TGCGCCAGCAGCTTGGATAGTGTAGGAGAGCAGTTCTTC; cdr3_aa: CASSLDSVGEQFF
v_call: TRBV19; d_call: TRBD2; j_call: TRBJ2-1; clone_size: -; cdr3_nt: TGTGCCAGTAGTACTAGCGGGAGGGCAAATGAGCAGTTCTTC; cdr3_aa: CASSTSGRANEQFF
v_call: TRBV5-4; d_call: -; j_call: TRBJ1-6; clone_size: -; cdr3_nt: TGTGCCAGCAGCGTGGACGGAAATTCACCCCTCCACTTT; cdr3_aa: CASSVDGNSPLHF
v_call: TRBV10-2; d_call: -; j_call: TRBJ2-5; clone_size: -; cdr3_nt: TGCGCCAGCAGTGAAACACACGGGGAGCAAGAGACCCAGTACTTC; cdr3_aa: CASSETHGEQETQYF
v_call: TRBV10-3; d_call: -; j_call: TRBJ1-2; clone_size: -; cdr3_nt: TGTGCCATCAGTAGGACTATCAAAGAGGATGGCTACACCTTC; cdr3_aa: CAISRTIKEDGYTF
v_call: TRBV9; d_call: -; j_call: TRBJ2-7; clone_size: -; cdr3_nt: TGTGCCAGCAGCCCCCGGGACGGCTCTATAGAGCAGTACTTC; cdr3_aa: CASSPRDGSIEQYF
v_call: TRBV2; d_call: -; j_call: TRBJ2-2; clone_size: -; cdr3_nt: TGTGCCAGCAGTGAAGTGGCCTTTACCGGGGAGCTGTTTTTT; cdr3_aa: CASSEVAFTGELFF
v_call: TRBV6-5; d_call: TRBD2; j_call: TRBJ2-3; clone_size: -; cdr3_nt: TGTGCCAGCGCGTCTAGCGGGAGCTCTACGCAGTATTTT; cdr3_aa: CASASSGSSTQYF
v_call: TRBV5-6; d_call: -; j_call: TRBJ1-2; clone_size: -; cdr3_nt: TGTGCCAGCAGCAGACGGGTGGTACAGTTCTATGGCTACACCTTC; cdr3_aa: CASSRRVVQFYGYTF
v_call: TRBV24-1; d_call: TRBD1; j_call: TRBJ2-1; clone_size: -; cdr3_nt: TGTGCCACCAGGGGGACCTGGGACAGAAAAAACAATGAGCAGTTCTTC; cdr3_aa: CATRGTWDRKNNEQFF
v_call: TRBV3-1/TRBV3-2; d_call: -; j_call: TRBJ2-2; clone_size: -; cdr3_nt: TGTGCCAGCAGCCCGCAGAGTTCTGGGGAGCTGTTTTTT; cdr3_aa: CASSPQSSGELFF
v_call: TRBV7-6; d_call: -; j_call: TRBJ2-5; clone_size: -; cdr3_nt: TGTGCCAGCAGCTCCCTAACAGGGTTGGAGACCCAGTACTTC; cdr3_aa: CASSSLTGLETQYF
v_call: TRBV10-1; d_call: TRBD2; j_call: TRBJ2-1; clone_size: -; cdr3_nt: TGCGCCAGCAGAGCCGGGACTAGCGGATACAATGAGCAGTTCTTC; cdr3_aa: CASRAGTSGYNEQFF
v_call: TRBV19; d_call: -; j_call: TRBJ1-1; clone_size: -; cdr3_nt: TGTGCCAGTAGTTGGGGACAGAACACTGAAGCTTTCTTT; cdr3_aa: CASSWGQNTEAFF
v_call: TRBV4-1; d_call: -; j_call: TRBJ1-5; clone_size: -; cdr3_nt: TGCGCCAGCAGCCAAGTATCCAGGGGTGGCAATCAGCCCCAGCATTTT; cdr3_aa: CASSQVSRGGNQPQHF
v_call: TRBV11-2; d_call: -; j_call: TRBJ1-1; clone_size: -; cdr3_nt: TGTGCCAGCAGCTGGACCGGGGGCGCTGAAGCTTTCTTT; cdr3_aa: CASSWTGGAEAFF
v_call: TRBV5-1; d_call: TRBD2; j_call: TRBJ2-7; clone_size: -; cdr3_nt: TGCGCCAGCAGCCCGGGACTAGCGGGAGACGAGCAGTACTTC; cdr3_aa: CASSPGLAGDEQYF
v_call: TRBV5-1; d_call: TRBD1; j_call: TRBJ1-2; clone_size: -; cdr3_nt: TGCGCCAGCAGCCCCACGGGACAGGGCTTCGGTGGCTACACCTTC; cdr3_aa: CASSPTGQGFGGYTF
v_call: TRBV5-5; d_call: -; j_call: TRBJ2-5; clone_size: -; cdr3_nt: TGTGCCAGCAGTCTGACTTCGGGGGAGACCCAGTACTTC; cdr3_aa: CASSLTSGETQYF
v_call: TRBV28; d_call: -; j_call: TRBJ1-1; clone_size: few; cdr3_nt: TGTGCCAGCAGTCCCGAGGGTTTTGGGAGCACTGAAGCTTTCTTT; cdr3_aa: CASSPEGFGSTEAFF
v_call: TRBV20-1; d_call: -; j_call: TRBJ2-1; clone_size: -; cdr3_nt: TGCAGTGCCACGAGAGACCAGTTCTTC; cdr3_aa: CSATRDQFF
v_call: TRBV12-5; d_call: TRBD1; j_call: TRBJ1-6; clone_size: -; cdr3_nt: TGTGCTAGTGGTTTGACCTATTGGGACAGCGCCCAATCACCCCTCCACTTT; cdr3_aa: CASGLTYWDSAQSPLHF
v_call: TRBV14; d_call: -; j_call: TRBJ1-2; clone_size: -; cdr3_nt: TGTGCCAGCAGCCAAATCGCCGGGGCCGTTAGCTATGGCTACACCTTC; cdr3_aa: CASSQIAGAVSYGYTF
v_call: TRBV7-9; d_call: -; j_call: TRBJ2-2; clone_size: once; cdr3_nt: TGTGCCAGCAGCTTATCGCCCCGCGACACCGGGGAGCTGTTTTTT; cdr3_aa: CASSLSPRDTGELFF
v_call: TRBV7-3; d_call: -; j_call: TRBJ1-1; clone_size: -; cdr3_nt: TGTGCCAGCAGCCAACTCGGGGCCGGGACTGAAGCTTTCTTT; cdr3_aa: CASSQLGAGTEAFF
v_call: TRBV4-3; d_call: -; j_call: TRBJ2-1; clone_size: few; cdr3_nt: TGCGCCAGCAGCCCCACCCAGGAGGCCCTCTTATACAATGAGCAGTTCTTC; cdr3_aa: CASSPTQEALLYNEQFF
v_call: TRBV3-1/TRBV3-2; d_call: -; j_call: TRBJ2-3; clone_size: once; cdr3_nt: TGTGCCAGCAGAAGTGATGCGGATACGCAGTATTTT; cdr3_aa: CASRSDADTQYF
v_call: TRBV5-1; d_call: TRBD2; j_call: TRBJ2-1; clone_size: -; cdr3_nt: TGCGCCAGCAGCTTGGCTCTAGCGGGGTCCTACAATGAGCAGTTCTTC; cdr3_aa: CASSLALAGSYNEQFF
v_call: TRBV7-9; d_call: TRBD2; j_call: TRBJ2-7; clone_size: -; cdr3_nt: TGTGCCAGCAGCTTAGTCTCCACGGGAGGTCCCTACGAGCAGTACTTC; cdr3_aa: CASSLVSTGGPYEQYF
v_call: TRBV29-1; d_call: -; j_call: TRBJ1-5; clone_size: -; cdr3_nt: TGCAGCGTTGGCCCGGGGTCAAATCAGCCCCAGCATTTT; cdr3_aa: CSVGPGSNQPQHF
v_call: TRBV5-4; d_call: -; j_call: TRBJ1-1; clone_size: -; cdr3_nt: TGTGCCAGCAGCTGGCAAGGGCGGCAGGAAGCTTTCTTT; cdr3_aa: CASSWQGRQEAFF
v_call: TRBV27; d_call: -; j_call: TRBJ1-2; clone_size: -; cdr3_nt: TGTGCCAGCAGTTCCCGCCAGGGACATTCGATCTATGGCTACACCTTC; cdr3_aa: CASSSRQGHSIYGYTF
v_call: TRBV3-1/TRBV3-2; d_call: TRBD2; j_call: TRBJ2-3; clone_size: -; cdr3_nt: TGTGCCAGCAGCCATCGACTAGCGATGGCGGATACGCAGTATTTT; cdr3_aa: CASSHRLAMADTQYF
v_call: TRBV20-1; d_call: TRBD2; j_call: TRBJ2-2; clone_size: few; cdr3_nt: TGCAGTGCTAGTCCAGCGGGAGCCGGGGAGCTGTTTTTT; cdr3_aa: CSASPAGAGELFF
v_call: TRBV11-2; d_call: TRBD1; j_call: TRBJ1-2; clone_size: -; cdr3_nt: TGTGCCAGCAGCTCAACACCGGGACAGGGGGCGCCCGGCTACACCTTC; cdr3_aa: CASSSTPGQGAPGYTF
v_call: TRBV7-3; d_call: -; j_call: TRBJ2-3; clone_size: -; cdr3_nt: TGTGCCAGCAGCTCAATGACTAGCACAGATACGCAGTATTTT; cdr3_aa: CASSSMTSTDTQYF
v_call: TRBV27; d_call: TRBD1; j_call: TRBJ1-2; clone_size: -; cdr3_nt: TGTGCCAGCAGTTTAAGACCCGGGACAGGCCCAAACTATGGCTACACCTTC; cdr3_aa: CASSLRPGTGPNYGYTF
v_call: TRBV13; d_call: TRBD1; j_call: TRBJ2-7; clone_size: -; cdr3_nt: TGTGCCAGCAGCCAGGGGGACTACGAGCAGTACTTC; cdr3_aa: CASSQGDYEQYF